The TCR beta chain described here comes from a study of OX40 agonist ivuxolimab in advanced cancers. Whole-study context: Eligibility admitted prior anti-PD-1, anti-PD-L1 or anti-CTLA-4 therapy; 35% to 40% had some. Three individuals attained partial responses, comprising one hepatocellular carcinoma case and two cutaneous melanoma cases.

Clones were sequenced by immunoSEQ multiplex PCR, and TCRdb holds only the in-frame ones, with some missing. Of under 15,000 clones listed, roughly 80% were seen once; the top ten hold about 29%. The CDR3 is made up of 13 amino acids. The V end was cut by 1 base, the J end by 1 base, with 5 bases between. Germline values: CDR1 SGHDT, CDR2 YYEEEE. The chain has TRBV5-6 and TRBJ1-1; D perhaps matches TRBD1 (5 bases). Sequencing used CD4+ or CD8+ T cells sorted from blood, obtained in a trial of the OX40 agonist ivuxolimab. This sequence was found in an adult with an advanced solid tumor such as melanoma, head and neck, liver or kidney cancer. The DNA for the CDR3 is TGTGCCAGCAGCTTGAGGGGGAACACTGAAGCTTTCTTT. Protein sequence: CASSLRGNTEAFF.